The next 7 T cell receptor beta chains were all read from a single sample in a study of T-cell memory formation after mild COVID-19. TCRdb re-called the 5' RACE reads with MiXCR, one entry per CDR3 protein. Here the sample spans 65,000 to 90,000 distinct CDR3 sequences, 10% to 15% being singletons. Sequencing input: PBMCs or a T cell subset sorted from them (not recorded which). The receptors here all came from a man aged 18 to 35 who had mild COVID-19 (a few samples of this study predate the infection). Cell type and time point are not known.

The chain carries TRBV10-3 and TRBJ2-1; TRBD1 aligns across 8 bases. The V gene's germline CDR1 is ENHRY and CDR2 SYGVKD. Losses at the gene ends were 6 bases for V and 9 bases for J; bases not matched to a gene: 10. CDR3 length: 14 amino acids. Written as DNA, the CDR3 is TGTGCCATCAGCGGACAGGGTCTCAAGCGTGAGCAGTTCTTC. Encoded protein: CAISGQGLKREQFF.

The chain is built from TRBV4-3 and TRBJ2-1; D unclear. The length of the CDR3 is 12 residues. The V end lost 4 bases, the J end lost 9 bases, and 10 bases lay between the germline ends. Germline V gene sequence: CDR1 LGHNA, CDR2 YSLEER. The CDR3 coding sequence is TGCGCCAGCAGCCTATCGACGGGTGAGCAGTTCTTC. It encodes CASSLSTGEQFF.

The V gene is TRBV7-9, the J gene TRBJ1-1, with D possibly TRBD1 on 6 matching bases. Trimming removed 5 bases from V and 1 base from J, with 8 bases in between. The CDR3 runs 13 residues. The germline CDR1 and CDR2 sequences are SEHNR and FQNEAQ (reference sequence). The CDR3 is CASSLGANTEAFF. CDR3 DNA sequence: TGTGCCAGCAGCCTGGGGGCGAACACTGAAGCTTTCTTT.

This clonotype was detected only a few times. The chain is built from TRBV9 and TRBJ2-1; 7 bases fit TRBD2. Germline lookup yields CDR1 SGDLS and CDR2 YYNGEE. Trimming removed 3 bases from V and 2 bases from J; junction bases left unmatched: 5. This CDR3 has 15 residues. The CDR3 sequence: CASSAGGLTYNEQFF. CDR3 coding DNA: TGTGCCAGCAGCGCCGGGGGGTTGACCTACAATGAGCAGTTCTTC.

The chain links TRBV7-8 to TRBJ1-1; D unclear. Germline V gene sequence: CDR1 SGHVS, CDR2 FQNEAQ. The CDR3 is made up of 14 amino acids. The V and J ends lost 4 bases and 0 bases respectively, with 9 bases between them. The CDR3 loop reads CASSSGVVNTEAFF. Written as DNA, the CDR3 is TGTGCCAGCAGCTCCGGGGTTGTGAACACTGAAGCTTTCTTT.

CDR3 loop: CASSQENGGPPDTQYF. Here the CDR3 DNA reads TGCGCCAGCAGCCAAGAGAACGGGGGGCCGCCAGATACGCAGTATTTT. This chain connects TRBV4-1 to TRBJ2-3, with D maybe TRBD2 (7 bases). Between the trimmed V and J ends, which lost 0 bases and 4 bases, there was a span of 14 bases. The CDR3 totals 16 residues. Germline CDR1 reads MGHRA; CDR2 reads YSYEKL.

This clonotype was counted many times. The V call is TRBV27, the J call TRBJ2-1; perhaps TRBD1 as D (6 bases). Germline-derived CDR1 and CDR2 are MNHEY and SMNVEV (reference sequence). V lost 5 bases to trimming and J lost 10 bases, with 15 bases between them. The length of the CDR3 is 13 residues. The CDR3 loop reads CASSPRGWAEQFF. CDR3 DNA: TGTGCCAGCAGTCCCAGGGGTTGGGCAGAGCAGTTCTTC.